Below are 20 T cell receptor beta chains sequenced from a single sample in a study of immunodeficiency. Study-level points and caveats: CD4+ V-J pairing and productive entropy appeared similar in patients and controls.

The protocol was immunoSEQ multiplex PCR, while the TCRdb copy is restricted to in-frame clones and leaves out a portion. The sample gives about 2,300 clones, approximately 91% of which show up once; approximately 8% is in the top ten. These TCRs' antigens remain unknown. The sequenced sample was CD4+ T cells from blood. These receptors came from a girl between 10 and 17 years old with POLD1 deficiency.

The chain links TRBV5-1 to TRBJ2-1, with 7 bases fitting TRBD1. Looked up from germline, CDR1 is SGHRS and CDR2 is YFSETQ. With V trimmed by 3 bases and J by 10 bases, 7 bases remained unmatched. The CDR3 consists of 13 residues. The CDR3 region has the DNA TGCGCCAGCAGCTACGACAGGGTGGGCGAGCAGTTCTTC. Protein sequence: CASSYDRVGEQFF.

In this sample, this clone turned up once. This chain connects TRBV24-1 to TRBJ2-2; possible D gene TRBD1, 5 bases. The CDR3 is made up of 15 amino acids. Germline V gene data show CDR1 as KGHDR and CDR2 as SFDVKD. Trimming cost V 4 bases and J 6 bases, with 14 bases left between them. CDR3 DNA sequence: TGTGCCACCAGTGAAGTTGGACACCTCTCCGGGGAGCTGTTTTTT. Translation: CATSEVGHLSGELFF.

V gene TRBV29-1 combines with J gene TRBJ2-5; 9 nucleotides line up with TRBD1. Unmatched junction bases numbered 3, after V lost 4 bases and J lost 3 bases. The CDR3 has 13 residues. The germline gives CDR1 SQVTM, CDR2 ANQGSEA. CDR3 protein: CSVVTGGKETQYF. CDR3 DNA: TGCAGCGTTGTAACAGGGGGCAAAGAGACCCAGTACTTC.

The V call is TRBV7-9, the J call TRBJ1-2; 7 bases match TRBD1. This CDR3 has 17 amino acids. From germline, CDR1 is SEHNR and CDR2 FQNEAQ (reference sequence). V was clipped by 5 bases and J by 1 base; unmatched bases: 13. The chain's CDR3 is CASSDRGGTALNYGYTF. The CDR3 DNA sequence: TGTGCCAGCAGCGATAGAGGAGGGACAGCCCTTAACTATGGCTACACCTTC.

V and J are TRBV28 and TRBJ1-1; TRBD1 might be the D (6 bases). The V gene lost 8 bases and the J gene lost 8 bases, with 15 bases spanning the gap. The germline CDR1 and CDR2 sequences are MDHEN and SYDVKM. The CDR3 spans 12 residues. CDR3 region: CASYATGREAFF. CDR3 sequence (DNA): TGTGCCAGCTACGCGACAGGACGCGAAGCTTTCTTT.

V usage is TRBV28 and J usage is TRBJ2-3; TRBD1 matches 8 bases. The CDR3 runs to 17 residues. The V gene's germline CDR1 is MDHEN and CDR2 SYDVKM. The V gene end was trimmed by 5 bases and the J gene end by 0 bases; junction bases not matched to a gene: 10. In DNA, the CDR3 is TGTGCCAGCAGTCCAGGGGGCGCAGTCCCTAGCACAGATACGCAGTATTTT. Translation gives CASSPGGAVPSTDTQYF.

By frequency in the sample, this clone is hyperexpanded. V is TRBV5-4 and J is TRBJ1-2, with D unclear. CDR1 is SGHNT, CDR2 YYREEE, per germline (reference sequence). This CDR3 has 11 amino acids. The V end lost 3 bases, the J end lost 9 bases, and 9 bases lay between the germline ends. CDR3 sequence (DNA): TGTGCCAGCAGCTCCTTCTGGAGCTACACCTTC. It codes for CASSSFWSYTF. Based on the CDR3 plus reference TRBV5-4 and TRBJ1-2, the full variable domain is ETGVTQSPTHLIKTRGQQVTLRCSSQSGHNTVSWYQQALGQGPQFIFQYYREEENGRGNFPPRFSGLQFPNYSSELNVNALELDDSALYLCASSSFWSYTFGSGTRLTVV.

The chain recombines TRBV12-3 or TRBV12-4 with TRBJ1-4; D unclear. The CDR3 runs 13 residues. Trimming took 1 base from V and 4 from J, leaving 4 bases between them. CDR3 protein: CASSLGHNEKLFF. The CDR3 coding sequence is TGTGCCAGCAGTTTAGGACATAATGAAAAACTGTTTTTT.

The rearrangement joins TRBV7-9 to TRBJ2-1; D might be TRBD2 (6 bases). Trimming removed 4 bases from V and 12 bases from J, with 10 bases in between. Germline CDR1 SEHNR, CDR2 FQNEAQ (reference sequence). The CDR3 totals 11 residues. CDR3 sequence (DNA): TGTGCCAGCAGCTCGGGACTGGTGCAGTTCTTC. This encodes CASSSGLVQFF.

The chain uses TRBV5-4 and TRBJ1-2; 10 nucleotides align to TRBD1. The V gene end was trimmed by 4 bases and the J gene end by 5 bases; junction bases not matched to a gene: 8. Germline loops: CDR1 SGHNT, CDR2 YYREEE (reference sequence). The CDR3 spans 15 residues. The CDR3 DNA follows: TGTGCCAGCAGCACCGACAGGGGGCTACGGTATGGCTACACCTTC. It codes for CASSTDRGLRYGYTF.

V and J are TRBV7-2 and TRBJ2-1; D is undetermined. The ends were cut back, 1 base at V and 4 bases at J, with 5 bases in the middle. CDR1 is SGHTA and CDR2 is FQGNSA in the germline V gene. The CDR3 consists of 13 residues. The CDR3 nucleotides are TGTGCCAGCAGCTTAGGCCCTTACAATGAGCAGTTCTTC. Amino acids: CASSLGPYNEQFF.

The gene calls are TRBV5-6 and TRBJ2-7; D not resolved. There are 13 residues in the CDR3. Germline values: CDR1 SGHDT, CDR2 YYEEEE. The germline V and J ends were trimmed by 4 bases and 5 bases, with 13 bases remaining between them. The CDR3 region is CASSGRVLDEQYF. CDR3 DNA: TGTGCCAGCAGCGGACGAGTACTCGACGAGCAGTACTTC. Complete variable domain (other parts from reference TRBV5-6 and TRBJ2-7): DAGVTQSPTHLIKTRGQQVTLRCSPKSGHDTVSWYQQALGQGPQFIFQYYEEEERQRGNFPDRFSGHQFPNYSSELNVNALLLGDSALYLCASSGRVLDEQYFGPGTRLTVT.

This clone has only a few counts. This sample includes further DNA sequences coding for the same CDR3. The chain employs TRBV4-1 and TRBJ1-3, with D perhaps matching TRBD1 (5 bases). The V and J ends lost 3 bases and 4 bases respectively, with 16 bases between them. Per germline, CDR1 MGHRA and CDR2 YSYEKL. This CDR3 has 16 residues. CDR3 DNA: TGCGCCAGCAGCCACCCCGGGGCAACGGGAGGAAACACCATATATTTT. Residues: CASSHPGATGGNTIYF.

The chain links TRBV5-1 to TRBJ2-3, with a possible D match to TRBD1 (5 bases). In germline, CDR1 is SGHRS, CDR2 YFSETQ. The CDR3 is 14 amino acids. V was trimmed by 0 bases and J by 0 bases, leaving 5 bases between them. CDR3 sequence: CASSLGQSTDTQYF. In nucleotides, the CDR3 is TGCGCCAGCAGCTTGGGACAGAGCACAGATACGCAGTATTTT.

The chain joins TRBV4-3 to TRBJ2-2, with D unclear. Germline loops: CDR1 LGHNA, CDR2 YSLEER. The CDR3 is 15 residues long. Trimming removed 0 bases from V and 0 bases from J, with 5 bases in between. In DNA form, the CDR3 reads TGCGCCAGCAGCCAAGACAGAGCGAACACCGGGGAGCTGTTTTTT. This gives the protein CASSQDRANTGELFF.

The rearrangement uses TRBV28 and TRBJ2-7; unclear D gene. Germline V gene data show CDR1 as MDHEN and CDR2 as SYDVKM. The CDR3 sequence is 15 residues long. V gave up 9 bases and J gave up 5 bases, with 23 bases separating them. The CDR3 nucleotides read TGTGCCAGTCTTTCCGTGAGAACGTCGGTCCACGAGCAGTACTTC. Translation gives CASLSVRTSVHEQYF.

This chain links TRBV5-1 with TRBJ2-7; 8 bases map to TRBD1. V lost 2 bases to trimming and J lost 2 bases; unmatched junction nucleotides: 3. CDR3 length: 14 residues. CDR1 and CDR2 (germline): SGHRS, YFSETQ. The chain's CDR3 is CASSLQGGPYEQYF. DNA of the CDR3: TGCGCCAGCAGCTTACAGGGGGGACCCTACGAGCAGTACTTC. The variable domain in full, completed from reference TRBV5-1 and TRBJ2-7, reads KAGVTQTPRYLIKTRGQQVTLSCSPISGHRSVSWYQQTPGQGLQFLFEYFSETQRNKGNFPGRFSGRQFSNSRSEMNVSTLELGDSALYLCASSLQGGPYEQYFGPGTRLTVT.

The V call is TRBV9, the J call TRBJ1-2; 11 bases match TRBD1. CDR1 and CDR2 (germline): SGDLS, YYNGEE. The CDR3 covers 12 residues. The V segment lost 6 bases and the J segment 8 bases; nucleotides outside the gene matches: 3. This CDR3 is CASMDRGRGYTF. As DNA, the CDR3 is TGTGCCAGCATGGACAGGGGGCGCGGCTACACCTTC.

The chain combines TRBV5-4 with TRBJ2-7; no definite D call. The ends were cut back, 2 bases at V and 5 bases at J, with 20 bases in the middle. The CDR3 runs to 16 residues. CDR1 is SGHNT, CDR2 YYREEE, per germline (reference sequence). The CDR3 nucleotides are TGTGCCAGCAGCTTCGGACCGGACCCGTTGATCGACGAGCAGTACTTC. Translated, it gives CASSFGPDPLIDEQYF.

This clone was detected a few times. This chain connects TRBV19 to TRBJ2-3; perhaps D is TRBD1 or TRBD2 (5 bases each). The CDR3 is made up of 16 amino acids. The germline gives CDR1 LNHDA, CDR2 SQIVND (reference sequence). The V and J ends lost 3 bases and 5 bases respectively, with 18 bases between them. In DNA form, the CDR3 reads TGTGCCAGTAGTATGGGGACGGGGAGAGTGCAAGATACGCAGTATTTT. Its protein product is CASSMGTGRVQDTQYF.